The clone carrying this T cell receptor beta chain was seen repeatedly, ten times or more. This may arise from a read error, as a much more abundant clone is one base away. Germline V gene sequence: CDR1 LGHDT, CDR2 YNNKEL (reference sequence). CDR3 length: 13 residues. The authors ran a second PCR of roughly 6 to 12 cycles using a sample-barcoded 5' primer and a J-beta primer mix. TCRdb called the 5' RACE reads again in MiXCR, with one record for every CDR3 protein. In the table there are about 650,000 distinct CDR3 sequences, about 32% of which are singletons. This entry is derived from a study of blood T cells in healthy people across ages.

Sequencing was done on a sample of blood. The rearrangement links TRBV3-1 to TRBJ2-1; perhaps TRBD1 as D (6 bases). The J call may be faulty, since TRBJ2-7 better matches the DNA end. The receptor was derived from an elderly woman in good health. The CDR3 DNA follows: TGTGCCAGCAGTATCCCAGGGGACAATGAGCAGTACTTC. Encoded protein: CASSIPGDNEQYF.